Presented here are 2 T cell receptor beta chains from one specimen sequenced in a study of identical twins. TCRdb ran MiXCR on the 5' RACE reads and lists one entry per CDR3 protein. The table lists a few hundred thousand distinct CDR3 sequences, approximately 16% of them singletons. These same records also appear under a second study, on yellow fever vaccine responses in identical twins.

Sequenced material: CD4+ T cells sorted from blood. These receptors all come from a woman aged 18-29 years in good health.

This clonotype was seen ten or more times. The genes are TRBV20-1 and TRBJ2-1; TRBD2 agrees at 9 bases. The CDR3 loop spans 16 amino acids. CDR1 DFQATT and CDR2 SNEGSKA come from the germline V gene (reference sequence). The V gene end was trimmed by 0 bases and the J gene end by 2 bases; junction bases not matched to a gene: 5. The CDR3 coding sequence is TGCAGTGCTAGAGATTCTCCTAGCGGGACCTACAATGAGCAGTTCTTC. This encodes CSARDSPSGTYNEQFF.

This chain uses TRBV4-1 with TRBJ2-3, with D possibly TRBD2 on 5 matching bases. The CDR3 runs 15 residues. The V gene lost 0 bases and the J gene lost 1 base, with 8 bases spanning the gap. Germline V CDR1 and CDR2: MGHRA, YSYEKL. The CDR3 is CASSQETRGTDTQYF. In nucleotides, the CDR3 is TGCGCCAGCAGCCAAGAAACGCGGGGCACAGATACGCAGTATTTT.